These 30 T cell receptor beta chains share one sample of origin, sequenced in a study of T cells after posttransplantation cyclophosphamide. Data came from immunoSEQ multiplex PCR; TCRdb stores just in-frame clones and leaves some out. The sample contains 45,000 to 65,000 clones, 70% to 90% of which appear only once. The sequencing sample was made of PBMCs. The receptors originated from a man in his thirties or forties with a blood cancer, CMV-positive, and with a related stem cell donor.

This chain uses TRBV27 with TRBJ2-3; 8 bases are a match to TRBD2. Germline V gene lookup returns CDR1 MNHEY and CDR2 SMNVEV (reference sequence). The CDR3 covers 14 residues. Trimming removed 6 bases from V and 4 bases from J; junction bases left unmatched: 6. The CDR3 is CASRLREVADTQYF. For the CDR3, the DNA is TGTGCCAGCAGGTTGCGGGAGGTGGCAGATACGCAGTATTTT.

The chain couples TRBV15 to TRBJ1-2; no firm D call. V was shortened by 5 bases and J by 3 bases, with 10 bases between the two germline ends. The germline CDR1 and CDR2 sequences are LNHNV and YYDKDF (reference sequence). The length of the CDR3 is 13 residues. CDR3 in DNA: TGTGCCACCAGCGCCGGGTTCGACTATGGCTACACCTTC. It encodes CATSAGFDYGYTF. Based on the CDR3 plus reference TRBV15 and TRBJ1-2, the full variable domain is DAMVIQNPRYQVTQFGKPVTLSCSQTLNHNVMYWYQQKSSQAPKLLFHYYDKDFNNEADTPDNFQSRRPNTSFCFLDIRSPGLGDTAMYLCATSAGFDYGYTFGSGTRLTVV.

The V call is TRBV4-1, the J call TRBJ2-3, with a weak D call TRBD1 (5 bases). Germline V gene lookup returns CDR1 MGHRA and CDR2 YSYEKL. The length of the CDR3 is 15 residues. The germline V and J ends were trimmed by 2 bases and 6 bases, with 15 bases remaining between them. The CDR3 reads CASSQSVQGRDTQYF. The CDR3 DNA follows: TGCGCCAGCAGCCAAAGTGTCCAGGGAAGGGATACGCAGTATTTT.

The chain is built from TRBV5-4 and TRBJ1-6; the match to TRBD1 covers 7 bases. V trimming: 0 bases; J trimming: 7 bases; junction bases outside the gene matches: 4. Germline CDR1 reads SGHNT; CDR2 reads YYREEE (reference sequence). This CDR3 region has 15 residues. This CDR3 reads CASSLAATGNSPLHF. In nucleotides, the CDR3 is TGTGCCAGCAGCTTGGCCGCGACAGGGAATTCACCCCTCCACTTT.

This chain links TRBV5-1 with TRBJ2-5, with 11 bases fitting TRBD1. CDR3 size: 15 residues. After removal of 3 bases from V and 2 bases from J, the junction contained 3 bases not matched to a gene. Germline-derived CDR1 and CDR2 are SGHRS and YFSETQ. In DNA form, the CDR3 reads TGCGCCAGCAGCTGGCGGGACAGGGGGCAAGAGACCCAGTACTTC. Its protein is CASSWRDRGQETQYF. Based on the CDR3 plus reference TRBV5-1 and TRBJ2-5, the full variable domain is KAGVTQTPRYLIKTRGQQVTLSCSPISGHRSVSWYQQTPGQGLQFLFEYFSETQRNKGNFPGRFSGRQFSNSRSEMNVSTLELGDSALYLCASSWRDRGQETQYFGPGTRLLVL.

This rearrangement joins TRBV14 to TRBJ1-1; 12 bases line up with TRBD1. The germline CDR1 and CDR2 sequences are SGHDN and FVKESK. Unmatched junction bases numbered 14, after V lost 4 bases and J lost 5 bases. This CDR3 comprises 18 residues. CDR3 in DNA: TGTGCCAGCAGCCTGACCGGGACAGGGGGCGTTATGAGGACTGAAGCTTTCTTT. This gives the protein CASSLTGTGGVMRTEAFF.

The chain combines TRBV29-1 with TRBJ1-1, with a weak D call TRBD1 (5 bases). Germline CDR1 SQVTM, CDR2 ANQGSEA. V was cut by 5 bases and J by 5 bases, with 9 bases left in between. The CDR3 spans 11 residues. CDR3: CSVLPGTEAFF. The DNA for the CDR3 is TGCAGCGTTTTACCAGGGACTGAAGCTTTCTTT.

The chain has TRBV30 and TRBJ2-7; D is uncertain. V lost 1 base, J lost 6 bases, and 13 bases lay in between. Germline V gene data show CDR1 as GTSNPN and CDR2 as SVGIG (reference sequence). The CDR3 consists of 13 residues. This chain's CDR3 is CAWSGPGSGEQYF. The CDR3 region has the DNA TGTGCCTGGAGTGGCCCCGGTTCCGGCGAGCAGTACTTC.

Here the CDR3 reads CASSPPGLAGSDTQYF. As DNA, the CDR3 is TGTGCCAGCAGCCCCCCGGGACTAGCGGGATCAGATACGCAGTATTTT. J is TRBJ2-3 and V is TRBV7-2; 13 bases map to TRBD2. The CDR3 has 16 amino acids. J gave up 4 bases and V 5 bases, and 6 bases lay outside the gene matches. Germline CDR1 reads SGHTA; CDR2 reads FQGNSA.

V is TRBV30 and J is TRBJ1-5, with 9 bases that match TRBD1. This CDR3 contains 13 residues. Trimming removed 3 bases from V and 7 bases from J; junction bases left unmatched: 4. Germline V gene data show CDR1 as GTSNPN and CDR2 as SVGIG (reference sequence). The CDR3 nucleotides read TGTGCCTGGAGCTGGACAGGGGACCAGCCCCAGCATTTT. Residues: CAWSWTGDQPQHF.

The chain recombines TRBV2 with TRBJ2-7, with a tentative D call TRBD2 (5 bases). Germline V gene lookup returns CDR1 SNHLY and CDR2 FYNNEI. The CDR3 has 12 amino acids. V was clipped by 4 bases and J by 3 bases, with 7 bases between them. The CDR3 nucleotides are TGTGCCAGCAGTGGACTAATCTACGAGCAGTACTTC. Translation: CASSGLIYEQYF.

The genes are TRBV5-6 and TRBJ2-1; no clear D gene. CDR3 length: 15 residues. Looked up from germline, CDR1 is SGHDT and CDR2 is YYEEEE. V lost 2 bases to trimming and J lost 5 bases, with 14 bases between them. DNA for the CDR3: TGTGCCAGCAGCTTACCATTAGAGTTCAACAATGAGCAGTTCTTC. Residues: CASSLPLEFNNEQFF.

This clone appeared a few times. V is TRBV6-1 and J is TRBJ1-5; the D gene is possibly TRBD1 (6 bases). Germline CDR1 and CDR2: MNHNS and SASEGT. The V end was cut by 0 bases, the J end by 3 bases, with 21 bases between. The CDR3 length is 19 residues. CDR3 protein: CASSEAGLTTTGANQPQHF. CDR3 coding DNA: TGTGCCAGCAGTGAAGCGGGACTAACGACGACGGGGGCCAATCAGCCCCAGCATTTT.

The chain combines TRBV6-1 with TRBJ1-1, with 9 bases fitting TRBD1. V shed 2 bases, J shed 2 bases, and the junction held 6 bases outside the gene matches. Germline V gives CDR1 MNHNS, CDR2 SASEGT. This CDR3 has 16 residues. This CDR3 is CASSEMGDRVNTEAFF. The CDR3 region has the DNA TGTGCCAGCAGTGAAATGGGGGACAGGGTAAACACTGAAGCTTTCTTT.

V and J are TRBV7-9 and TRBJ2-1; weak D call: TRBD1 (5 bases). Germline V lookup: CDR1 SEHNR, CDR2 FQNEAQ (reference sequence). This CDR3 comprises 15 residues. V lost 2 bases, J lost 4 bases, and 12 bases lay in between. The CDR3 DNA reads TGTGCCAGCAGCTTAATTCCCGACAGTTACAATGAGCAGTTCTTC. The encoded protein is CASSLIPDSYNEQFF.

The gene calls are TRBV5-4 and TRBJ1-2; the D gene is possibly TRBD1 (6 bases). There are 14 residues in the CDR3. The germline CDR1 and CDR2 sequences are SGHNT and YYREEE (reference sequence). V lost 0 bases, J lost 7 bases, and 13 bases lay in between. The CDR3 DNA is TGTGCCAGCAGCTTGGGGGCAGGGGAGGGTGGCTACACCTTC. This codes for CASSLGAGEGGYTF.

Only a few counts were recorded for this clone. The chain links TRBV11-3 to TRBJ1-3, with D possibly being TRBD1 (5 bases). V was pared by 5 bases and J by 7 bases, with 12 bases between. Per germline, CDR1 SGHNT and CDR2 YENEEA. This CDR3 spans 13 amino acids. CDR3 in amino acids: CASSGGVWNTIYF. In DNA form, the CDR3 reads TGTGCCAGCAGCGGAGGGGTTTGGAACACCATATATTTT.

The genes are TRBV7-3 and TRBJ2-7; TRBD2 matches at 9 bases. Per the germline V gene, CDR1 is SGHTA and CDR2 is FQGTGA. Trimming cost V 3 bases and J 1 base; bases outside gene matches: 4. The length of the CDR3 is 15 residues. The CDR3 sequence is CASSLRGGLSYEQYF. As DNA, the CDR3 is TGTGCCAGCAGCTTGCGGGGGGGATTATCCTACGAGCAGTACTTC.

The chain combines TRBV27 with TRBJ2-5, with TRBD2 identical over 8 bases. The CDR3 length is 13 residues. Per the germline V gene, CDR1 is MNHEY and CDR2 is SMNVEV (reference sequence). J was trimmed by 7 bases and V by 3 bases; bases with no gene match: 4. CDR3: CASSLSGGVTQYF. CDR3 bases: TGTGCCAGCAGTTTGTCGGGGGGGGTGACCCAGTACTTC.

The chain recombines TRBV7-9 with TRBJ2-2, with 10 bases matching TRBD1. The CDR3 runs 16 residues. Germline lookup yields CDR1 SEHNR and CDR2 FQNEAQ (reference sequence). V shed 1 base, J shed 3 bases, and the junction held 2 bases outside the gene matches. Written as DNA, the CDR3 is TGTGCCAGCAGCTTAGTAGGGACAGGGGACACCGGGGAGCTGTTTTTT. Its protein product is CASSLVGTGDTGELFF.

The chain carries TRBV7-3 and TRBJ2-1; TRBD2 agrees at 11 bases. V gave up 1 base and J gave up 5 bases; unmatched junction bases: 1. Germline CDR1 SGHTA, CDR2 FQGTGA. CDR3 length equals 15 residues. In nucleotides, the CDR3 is TGTGCCAGCAGCTTAATGGGACTAGCGGACAATGAGCAGTTCTTC. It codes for CASSLMGLADNEQFF.

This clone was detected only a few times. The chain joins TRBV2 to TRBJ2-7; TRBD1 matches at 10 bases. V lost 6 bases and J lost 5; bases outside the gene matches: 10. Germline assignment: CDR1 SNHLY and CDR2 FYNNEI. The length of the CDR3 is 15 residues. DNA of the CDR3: TGTGCCAGCAGATCCGGACAGGGGGTTGGTAACGAGCAGTACTTC. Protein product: CASRSGQGVGNEQYF.

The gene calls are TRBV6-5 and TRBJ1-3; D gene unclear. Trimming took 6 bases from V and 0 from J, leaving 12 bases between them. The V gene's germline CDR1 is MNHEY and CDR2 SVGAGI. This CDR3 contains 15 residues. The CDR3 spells CASRWGGNSGNTIYF. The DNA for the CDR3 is TGTGCCAGCAGATGGGGAGGGAACTCTGGAAACACCATATATTTT.

The CDR3 spells CASSEAGGQYEQYF. As DNA, the CDR3 is TGTGCCAGCAGTGAAGCGGGGGGACAGTATGAGCAGTACTTC. This chain links TRBV6-1 with TRBJ2-7; possibly TRBD1 for D (7 bases). V was clipped by 0 bases and J by 7 bases, with 13 bases between them. The V gene's germline CDR1 is MNHNS and CDR2 SASEGT. CDR3 length: 14 residues.

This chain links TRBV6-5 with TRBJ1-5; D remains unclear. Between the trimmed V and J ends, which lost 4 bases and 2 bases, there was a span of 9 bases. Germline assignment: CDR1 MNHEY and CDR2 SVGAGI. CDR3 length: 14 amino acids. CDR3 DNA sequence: TGTGCCAGCAGTTCTCGTTTTGGCAATCAGCCCCAGCATTTT. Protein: CASSSRFGNQPQHF.

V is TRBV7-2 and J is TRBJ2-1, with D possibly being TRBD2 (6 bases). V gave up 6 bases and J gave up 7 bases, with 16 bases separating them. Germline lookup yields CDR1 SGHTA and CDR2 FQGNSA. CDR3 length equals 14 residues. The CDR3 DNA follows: TGTGCCAGCAGTGCGGGACCAGGAGGTAATGAGCAGTTCTTC. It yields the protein CASSAGPGGNEQFF.

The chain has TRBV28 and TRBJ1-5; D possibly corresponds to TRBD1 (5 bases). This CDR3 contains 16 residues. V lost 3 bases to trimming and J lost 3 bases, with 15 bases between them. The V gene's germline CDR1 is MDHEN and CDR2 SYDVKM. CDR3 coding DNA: TGTGCCAGCAGTTTGCCTGGAGCGGGGCCCAATCAGCCCCAGCATTTT. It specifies CASSLPGAGPNQPQHF. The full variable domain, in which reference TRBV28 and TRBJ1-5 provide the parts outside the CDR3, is DVKVTQSSRYLVKRTGEKVFLECVQDMDHENMFWYRQDPGLGLRLIYFSYDVKMKEKGDIPEGYSVSREKKERFSLILESASTNQTSMYLCASSLPGAGPNQPQHFGDGTRLSIL.

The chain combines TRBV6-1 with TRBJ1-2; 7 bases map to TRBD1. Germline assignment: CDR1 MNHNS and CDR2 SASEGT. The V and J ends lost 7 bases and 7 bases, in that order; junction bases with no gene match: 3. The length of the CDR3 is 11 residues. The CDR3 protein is CASMAGGGYTF. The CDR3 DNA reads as TGTGCCAGCATGGCAGGGGGTGGCTACACCTTC.

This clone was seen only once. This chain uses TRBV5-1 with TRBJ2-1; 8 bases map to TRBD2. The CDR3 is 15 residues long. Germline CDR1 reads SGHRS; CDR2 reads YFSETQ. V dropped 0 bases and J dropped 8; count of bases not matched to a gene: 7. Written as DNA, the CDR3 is TGCGCCAGCAGCTTGGTCCAGCGGGAGAGTGATGAGCAGTTCTTC. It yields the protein CASSLVQRESDEQFF.

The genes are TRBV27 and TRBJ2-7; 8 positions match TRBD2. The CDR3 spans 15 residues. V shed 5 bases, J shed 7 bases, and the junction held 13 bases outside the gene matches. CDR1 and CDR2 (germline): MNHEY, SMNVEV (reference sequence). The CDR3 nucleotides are TGTGCCAGCAGTCTCGGGACTAGTGTTCTGTGGGAGCAGTACTTC. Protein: CASSLGTSVLWEQYF.